This T cell receptor (beta chain) was sequenced in a study of T-cell memory formation after mild COVID-19. Notes on the study in general: Clones that got smaller from day 15 to 85 had even CD4/CD8, while clones growing later tipped toward CD4+. There were some responding clones in pre-infection memory, which suggested that cross-reactive memory had joined.

Via MiXCR, TCRdb re-called the 5' RACE reads, giving one row per CDR3 protein. The data show 30,000 to 45,000 distinct CDR3 sequences, over 10% seen once. V was shortened by 2 bases and J by 8 bases, with 16 bases between the two germline ends. The CDR3 sequence is 15 residues long. CDR1 is MDHEN and CDR2 is SYDVKM in the germline V gene. In its sample, this clonotype was seen a few times. Its specificity is not known. This chain joins TRBV28 and TRBJ1-5; maybe TRBD1 (5 bases). Sequencing used PBMCs or a T cell subset sorted from them (not recorded which). The receptor was derived from a man aged 18 to 29 who had mild COVID-19 (a few samples of this study predate the infection). Cell type and time point are not known. DNA for the CDR3: TGTGCCAGCAGTTTACCAGGGCAGGGCGGGAAGCCCCAGCATTTT. Translation: CASSLPGQGGKPQHF.